The sequence of this T cell receptor beta chain was determined in a study of blood T cell repertoires in COVID-19. Study-wide background: From the United States, Italy and Spain came samples of acute and convalescent COVID-19. Sample material is recorded as cDNA or gDNA derived from T cells, B-cell-depleted T cells, or PBMCs.

Profiled with immunoSEQ multiplex PCR; TCRdb holds only in-frame clones, not every one. The data show a few hundred thousand clones, with almost 90% seen just once and approximately 1.3% held by the top ten. The CDR3 contains 15 residues. The chain uses TRBV21-1 and TRBJ1-4; the table's TRBD1 call for D was not verified on the DNA. TRBV21-1 is a known pseudogene. The clonotype originates from a man older than 75 with acute or convalescent COVID-19. The sequencing sample was made of peripheral blood. The DNA of the CDR3 is TGTGCCAGCAGCAAAGGGCAGTCAACTAATGAAAAACTGTTTTTT. Translating gives CASSKGQSTNEKLFF.